Following are 9 T cell receptor beta chains from one sample sequenced in a study of blood T cell repertoires in COVID-19. Some clones are missing from TCRdb's copy, which holds only in-frame ones; the method was immunoSEQ multiplex PCR. Of 300,000 or so clones listed, about 90% are singletons. The material sequenced was peripheral blood. The receptors here all came from a man aged 18 to 29 who had recovered from COVID-19.

The chain is built from TRBV18 and TRBJ1-1; the D is unclear. The V end was cut by 2 bases, the J end by 7 bases, with 17 bases between. CDR3 length: 15 residues. CDR1 KGHSH and CDR2 LQKENI come from the germline V gene. The CDR3 protein is CASSPSPPSGGEAFF. The CDR3 nucleotides read TGTGCCAGCTCACCATCGCCCCCCTCAGGTGGTGAAGCTTTCTTT.

The J gene is TRBJ1-4, the V gene TRBV5-1; D remains ambiguous. CDR1 is SGHRS, CDR2 YFSETQ, per germline. Trimming stripped 6 bases from V and 7 bases from J, with 13 bases between. There are 13 residues in the CDR3. CDR3 sequence (DNA): TGCGCCAGCACGGCAACACGGGGTGAAAAACTGTTTTTT. Its translation is CASTATRGEKLFF.

This clone was counted a few times. The V and J genes are TRBV19 and TRBJ1-5; D possibly corresponds to TRBD1 (6 bases). Per germline, CDR1 LNHDA and CDR2 SQIVND (reference sequence). CDR3 length: 16 amino acids. The germline V and J ends were trimmed by 2 bases and 4 bases, with 15 bases remaining between them. The chain's CDR3 is CASSISRGLGNQPQHF. In DNA form, the CDR3 reads TGTGCCAGTAGTATATCGCGGGGGCTGGGGAATCAGCCCCAGCATTTT.

CDR3: CAISVVAPGGSYNEQFF. In DNA form, the CDR3 reads TGTGCCATCAGTGTGGTCGCACCGGGAGGCTCCTACAATGAGCAGTTCTTC. The chain couples TRBV10-3 to TRBJ2-1, with TRBD2 identical over 7 bases. This CDR3 is built from 17 residues. The V gene's germline CDR1 is ENHRY and CDR2 SYGVKD. Trimming removed 4 bases from V and 0 bases from J; junction bases left unmatched: 9.

The V and J genes are TRBV12-5 and TRBJ1-4; 11 bases match TRBD1. The J segment lost 5 bases and the V segment lost 3 bases, leaving 2 bases of the junction unmatched. Germline CDR1 reads LGHNT; CDR2 reads FRNRAP. This CDR3 comprises 15 residues. CDR3 nucleotides: TGTGCTAGTGGTTTTGGGACAGGGGGAAATGAAAAACTGTTTTTT. As protein: CASGFGTGGNEKLFF.

The rearrangement links TRBV5-1 to TRBJ1-2; D remains unclear. The CDR3 totals 13 residues. Per the germline V gene, CDR1 is SGHRS and CDR2 is YFSETQ. Trimming removed 4 bases at V and 8 bases at J, with 15 bases between. DNA for the CDR3: TGCGCCAGCAGCCCCGGCGGGTCCCAGGGCTACACCTTC. It is translated as CASSPGGSQGYTF.

This clone showed up just once. This sequence joins TRBV7-3 and TRBJ2-1; D remains ambiguous. The CDR3 is made up of 15 amino acids. CDR1 is SGHTA, CDR2 FQGTGA, per germline. V was clipped by 1 base and J by 6 bases, with 13 bases between them. CDR3 sequence: CASSLRIAGSNEQFF. In DNA form, the CDR3 reads TGTGCCAGCAGCTTAAGAATTGCAGGTTCCAATGAGCAGTTCTTC.

This clone was seen a handful of times. The rearrangement joins TRBV29-1 to TRBJ2-2; D is ambiguous. Germline-derived CDR1 and CDR2 are SQVTM and ANQGSEA. V lost 4 bases and J lost 2, with 8 bases in between. The CDR3 is 13 residues long. The CDR3 reads CSVGRSNTGELFF. The CDR3 nucleotides are TGCAGCGTTGGCAGGTCTAACACCGGGGAGCTGTTTTTT.

The V call is TRBV10-3, the J call TRBJ2-3; 9 bases are a match to TRBD1. The CDR3 is made up of 17 amino acids. V shed 2 bases and J 0 bases; nucleotides not matched to a gene: 6. Germline loops: CDR1 ENHRY, CDR2 SYGVKD. The CDR3 here is CAISETSGTGSTDTQYF. CDR3 nucleotides: TGTGCCATCAGTGAGACCTCCGGGACAGGGAGCACAGATACGCAGTATTTT.